A single sample is the source of the 13 T cell receptor beta chains below, sequenced in a study of STAT3 mutations in large granular lymphocyte leukemia. General observations from the study: Every T-cell large granular lymphocyte leukemia patient had at least one immunodominant TCR beta clonotype.

Sequencing used immunoSEQ multiplex PCR; TCRdb keeps in-frame clones, though not all of them. The repertoire has 10,000 or so clones, 70% to 90% of them found once; the top ten carry approximately 26%. Their antigens remain unidentified. Sequenced material: peripheral blood mononuclear cells. The source is a man aged 55-75 years with T-cell large granular lymphocyte leukemia. Some clones in this sample may be carry-over from other donors' samples.

The chain employs TRBV7-9 and TRBJ2-2; D unclear. V dropped 0 bases and J dropped 2 bases, with 10 bases sitting between them. Germline CDR1 is SEHNR and CDR2 is FQNEAQ (reference sequence). The CDR3 has 16 amino acids. The CDR3 sequence: CASSLAAPFNTGELFF. The CDR3 DNA reads TGTGCCAGCAGCTTAGCTGCCCCTTTTAACACCGGGGAGCTGTTTTTT.

The chain recombines TRBV28 with TRBJ2-7; D remains unclear. The length of the CDR3 is 15 residues. CDR1 and CDR2 from the germline V gene are MDHEN and SYDVKM. V was shortened by 4 bases and J by 2 bases, with 15 bases between the two germline ends. The CDR3 region has the DNA TGTGCCAGCAGTTCCGCCTTAGATATCCCCTACGAGCAGTACTTC. Protein sequence: CASSSALDIPYEQYF.

This chain uses TRBV15 with TRBJ1-4, with a possible D match to TRBD1 (6 bases). This CDR3 contains 15 residues. V gave up 1 base and J gave up 7 bases, with 13 bases separating them. The germline V gene has CDR1 LNHNV and CDR2 YYDKDF (reference sequence). DNA for the CDR3: TGTGCCACCAGCAGAGCCGGACAGTTGGGTGAAAAACTGTTTTTT. Residues: CATSRAGQLGEKLFF.

The rearrangement joins TRBV5-6 to TRBJ1-5; 7 bases are shared with TRBD1. This CDR3 is 17 amino acids long. In germline, CDR1 is SGHDT, CDR2 YYEEEE. Germline trimming cut 0 bases from V and 1 base from J; bases unmatched to any gene: 7. The CDR3 loop reads CASSLGRGSASNQPQHF. CDR3 sequence (DNA): TGTGCCAGCAGCTTGGGCAGGGGGAGCGCAAGCAATCAGCCCCAGCATTTT.

The chain is built from TRBV7-9 and TRBJ1-6, with D possibly being TRBD1 (5 bases). V lost 4 bases and J lost 16, with 11 bases in between. Per the germline V gene, CDR1 is SEHNR and CDR2 is FQNEAQ (reference sequence). The CDR3 has 11 amino acids. The DNA for the CDR3 is TGTGCCAGCAGCTCGACGGGGGTACTCCACTTT. Its protein product is CASSSTGVLHF.

This chain connects TRBV27 to TRBJ2-7; D not certain. The germline V gene has CDR1 MNHEY and CDR2 SMNVEV (reference sequence). V was clipped by 8 bases and J by 4 bases, with 15 bases between them. The CDR3 contains 13 residues. The CDR3 DNA reads as TGTGCCAGCGCCTTGGGCACCGTATACGAGCAGTACTTC. Protein sequence: CASALGTVYEQYF.

This clone appeared once. The chain combines TRBV29-1 with TRBJ2-7, with TRBD1 matching 9 bases. The CDR3 totals 16 residues. J was trimmed by 10 bases and V by 2 bases; bases with no gene match: 18. Germline V gene data show CDR1 as SQVTM and CDR2 as ANQGSEA. CDR3 DNA: TGCAGCGTTGAACGTCCCGGACAGGGGAGGTTATTTGAACAGTACTTC. This gives the protein CSVERPGQGRLFEQYF.

In this sample, this clone turned up once. The J gene is TRBJ1-2, the V gene TRBV5-1, with D possibly being TRBD1 (5 bases). CDR1 and CDR2 from the germline V gene are SGHRS and YFSETQ. V gave up 5 bases and J gave up 8 bases, with 22 bases separating them. CDR3 size: 15 residues. In nucleotides, the CDR3 is TGCGCCAGCAGGTCGGGGCCCCGGGGCCCTCTCGGCTACACCTTC. Amino acid sequence: CASRSGPRGPLGYTF.

V and J are TRBV19 and TRBJ1-1; D is possibly TRBD1 (5 bases). Between the trimmed V and J ends, which lost 6 bases and 11 bases, there was a span of 10 bases. The CDR3 length is 10 residues. From germline, CDR1 is LNHDA and CDR2 SQIVND (reference sequence). CDR3 protein: CASRGPLAFF. The CDR3 DNA follows: TGTGCCAGTAGGGGGCCATTGGCTTTCTTT.

The rearrangement links TRBV15 to TRBJ2-7; TRBD1 agrees at 8 bases. Trimming at V came to 1 base and at J to 4 bases, leaving 6 bases not matched to a gene. This CDR3 is built from 15 residues. Germline-derived CDR1 and CDR2 are LNHNV and YYDKDF (reference sequence). CDR3 in amino acids: CATSRGHRGVYEQYF. CDR3 DNA sequence: TGTGCCACCAGCAGAGGACACAGGGGGGTGTACGAGCAGTACTTC.

The CDR3 nucleotides read TGTGGTAAAACAGGGGGGAACTCTGGGGCCAACGTCCTGACTTTC. Amino acid sequence: CGKTGGNSGANVLTF. The rearrangement uses TRBV10-3 and TRBJ2-6; TRBD1 agrees at 8 bases. The germline V gene encodes CDR1 ENHRY and CDR2 SYGVKD. The CDR3 is made up of 15 amino acids.

The sample holds a few counts of this clone. This chain's CDR3 is CASTTGGTETYEQYF. The CDR3 DNA is TGTGCCAGCACCACGGGGGGGACGGAGACGTACGAGCAGTACTTC. The genes are TRBV5-4 and TRBJ2-7; 8 bases are a match to TRBD2. This CDR3 is 15 amino acids long. From germline, CDR1 is SGHNT and CDR2 YYREEE (reference sequence). Germline trimming cut 6 bases from V and 4 bases from J; bases unmatched to any gene: 12.

The chain joins TRBV29-1 to TRBJ1-2; tentative D call: TRBD1 (5 bases). The CDR3 is made up of 15 amino acids. The germline V gene encodes CDR1 SQVTM and CDR2 ANQGSEA. V was shortened by 2 bases and J by 6 bases, with 19 bases between the two germline ends. The CDR3 reads CSVELGTPSSHGYTF. CDR3 coding DNA: TGCAGCGTTGAACTTGGGACCCCCTCCTCTCATGGCTACACCTTC.